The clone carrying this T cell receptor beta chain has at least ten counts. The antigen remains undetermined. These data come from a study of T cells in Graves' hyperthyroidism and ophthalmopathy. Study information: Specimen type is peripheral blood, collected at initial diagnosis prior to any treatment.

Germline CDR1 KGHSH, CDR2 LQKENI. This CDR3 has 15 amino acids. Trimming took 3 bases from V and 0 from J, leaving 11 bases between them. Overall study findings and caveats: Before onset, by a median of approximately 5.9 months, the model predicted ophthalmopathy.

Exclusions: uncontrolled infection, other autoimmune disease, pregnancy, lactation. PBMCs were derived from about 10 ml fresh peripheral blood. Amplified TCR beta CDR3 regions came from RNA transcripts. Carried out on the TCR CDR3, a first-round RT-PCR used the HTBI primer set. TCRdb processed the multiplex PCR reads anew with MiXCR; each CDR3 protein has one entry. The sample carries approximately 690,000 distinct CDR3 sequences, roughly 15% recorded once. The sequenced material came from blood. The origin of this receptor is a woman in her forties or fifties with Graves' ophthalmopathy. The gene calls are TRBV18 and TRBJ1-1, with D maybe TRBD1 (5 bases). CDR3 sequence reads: CASSPGGGVNTEAFF. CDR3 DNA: TGTGCCAGCTCACCCGGGGGGGGAGTGAACACTGAAGCTTTCTTT.